Sequencing of this TCR beta chain was carried out in a study of PD-1 blockade in mismatch repair-deficient tumors. Here immunoSEQ multiplex PCR was the method, and the copy in TCRdb shows in-frame clones only, minus some. The table has 120,000 or so clones, 88% seen once. Material: peripheral blood, obtained 72 weeks after starting pembrolizumab. This clonotype was sampled from an adult with mismatch repair-deficient cancer.

Here the CDR3 DNA reads TGTGCCAGCGCGCAACTAGCGGGAGGCTGGAATGAGCAGTTCTTC. It encodes CASAQLAGGWNEQFF. The J gene is TRBJ2-1, the V gene TRBV6-1, with 12 bases aligning to TRBD2. The germline V gene has CDR1 MNHNS and CDR2 SASEGT. The CDR3 extends over 15 amino acids. The V segment lost 8 bases and the J segment 7 bases; nucleotides outside the gene matches: 9.